The present entry profiles one T cell receptor (beta chain) with its context. This record comes from a study of blood T cell repertoires in COVID-19. Study details: From T cells, B-cell-depleted T cells, or PBMCs came the material, which was cDNA or gDNA.

The participants were between roughly 18 and 89 years old and came from some 23 US areas. Two negative PCRs, clearance, or symptom resolution characterized the recovered Cohort 3 donors. The V end was cut by 1 base, the J end by 8 bases, with 8 bases between. The CDR3 is made up of 13 amino acids. In the study's own analysis: Estimated nucleated cell counts came from reference gene primer amplification. Sequencing was performed with immunoSEQ multiplex PCR; in TCRdb, only in-frame clones are kept and a portion is missing. D and trimming were read from the DNA, whereas the V and J calls and clone size are those reported in that table. The sample lists fewer than 500,000 clones; roughly nine tenths were seen once.

Sequenced: PBMCs or T cells enriched from blood (not recorded which). The TCR comes from a man aged 30 to 39 who had recovered from COVID-19. The V call is TRBV12-3 or TRBV12-4, the J call TRBJ1-4; D is undetermined. CDR3 in amino acids: CASSLGLGEKLFF. For the CDR3, the DNA is TGTGCCAGCAGTTTAGGTTTGGGCGAAAAACTGTTTTTT.